This T cell receptor (beta chain) was recorded in a study of blood T cell repertoires in COVID-19. About the research overall: From the United States, Italy and Spain came samples of acute and convalescent COVID-19.

Trimming took off 8 bases at V and 7 bases at J, with 20 bases between the two ends. CDR1 is MDHEN, CDR2 SYDVKM, per germline. The CDR3 sequence is 15 residues long. Produced via immunoSEQ multiplex PCR; TCRdb's table is partial and in-frame only. The sample comprises 200,000 to 250,000 clones, around 83% of which are singletons, and approximately 1.3% rests with the top ten. The study recruited people aged about 18 to 95 years across roughly 25 US areas. The chain recombines TRBV28 with TRBJ2-2, with a tentative D call TRBD2 (5 bases). The sequence came from a woman aged 40 to 50 with acute COVID-19. The sequenced sample consisted of PBMCs or T cells enriched from blood (not recorded which). The CDR3 spells CASGLPGTLVGELFF. The CDR3 DNA is TGTGCCAGCGGCTTACCGGGAACCCTGGTCGGGGAGCTGTTTTTT. Complete variable domain (other parts from reference TRBV28 and TRBJ2-2): DVKVTQSSRYLVKRTGEKVFLECVQDMDHENMFWYRQDPGLGLRLIYFSYDVKMKEKGDIPEGYSVSREKKERFSLILESASTNQTSMYLCASGLPGTLVGELFFGEGSRLTVL.